The TCR beta chain described here comes from a study of blood T cell repertoires in COVID-19. For the study at large: The United States, Italy and Spain were the sources of the acute and convalescent COVID-19 samples. T cells, B-cell-depleted T cells, or PBMCs supplied cDNA or gDNA.

As originally analysed: Amplification of reference gene primers provided the estimated nucleated cell counts. Libraries were prepared by immunoSEQ multiplex PCR; TCRdb keeps only in-frame clonotypes and omits some of them. V and J calls and clone size come straight from that table; D and trimming were deduced from the DNA. The sample holds approximately 250,000 clones, 65% to 85% seen once. The germline V gene has CDR1 LNHDA and CDR2 SQIVND (reference sequence). V lost 6 bases, J lost 0 bases, and 7 bases stayed unmatched. The CDR3 length is 15 residues. This TCR derives from a human donor in a cohort sampled during active COVID-19. This sequence joins TRBV19 and TRBJ2-7, with 8 bases lining up with TRBD1. Sequenced input: peripheral blood. The CDR3 protein is CASSTGTGGSYEQYF. CDR3 nucleotides: TGTGCCAGTAGCACGGGGACAGGAGGCTCCTACGAGCAGTACTTC.